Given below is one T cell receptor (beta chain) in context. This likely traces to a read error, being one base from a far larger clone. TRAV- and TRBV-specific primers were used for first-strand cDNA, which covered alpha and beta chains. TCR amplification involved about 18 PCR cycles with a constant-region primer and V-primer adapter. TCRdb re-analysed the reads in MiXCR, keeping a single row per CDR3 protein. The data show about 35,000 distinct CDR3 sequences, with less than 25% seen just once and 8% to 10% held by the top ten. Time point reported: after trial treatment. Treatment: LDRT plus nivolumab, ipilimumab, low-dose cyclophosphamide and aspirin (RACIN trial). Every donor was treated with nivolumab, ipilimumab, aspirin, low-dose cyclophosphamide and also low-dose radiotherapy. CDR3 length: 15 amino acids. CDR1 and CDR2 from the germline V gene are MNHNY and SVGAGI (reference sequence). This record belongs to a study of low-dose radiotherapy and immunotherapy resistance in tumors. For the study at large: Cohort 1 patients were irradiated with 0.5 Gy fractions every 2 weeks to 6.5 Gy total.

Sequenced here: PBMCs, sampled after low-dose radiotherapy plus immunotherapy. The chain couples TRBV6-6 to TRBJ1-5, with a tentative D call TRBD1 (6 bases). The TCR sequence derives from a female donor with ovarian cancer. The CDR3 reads CATSDHEAGVQLQHF. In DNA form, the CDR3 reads TGTGCCACCAGTGACCATGAAGCAGGGGTCCAGCTCCAGCATTTT.